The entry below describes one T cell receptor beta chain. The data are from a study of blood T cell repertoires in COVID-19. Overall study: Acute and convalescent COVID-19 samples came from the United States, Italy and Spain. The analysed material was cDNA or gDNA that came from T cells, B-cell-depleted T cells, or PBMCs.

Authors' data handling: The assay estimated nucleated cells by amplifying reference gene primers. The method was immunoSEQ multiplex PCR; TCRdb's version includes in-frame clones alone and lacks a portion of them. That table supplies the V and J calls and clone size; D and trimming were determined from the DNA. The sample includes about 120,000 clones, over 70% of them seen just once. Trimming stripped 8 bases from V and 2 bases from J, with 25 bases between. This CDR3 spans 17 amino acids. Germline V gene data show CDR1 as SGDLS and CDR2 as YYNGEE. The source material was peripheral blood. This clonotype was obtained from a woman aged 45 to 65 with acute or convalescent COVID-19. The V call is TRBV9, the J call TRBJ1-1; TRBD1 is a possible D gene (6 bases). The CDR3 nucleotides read TGTGCCAGACAGGATTCCCCCCCTAACAGGGTAAACACTGAAGCTTTCTTT. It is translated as CARQDSPPNRVNTEAFF.